This T cell receptor (beta chain) is from a study of identical twins. Germline V lookup: CDR1 SGHDT, CDR2 YYEEEE. The CDR3 runs 16 residues. Deletions cut 2 bases from V and 5 bases from J, with 16 bases between. TCRdb re-called the 5' RACE reads with MiXCR, one entry per CDR3 protein. The table shows roughly 770,000 distinct CDR3 sequences, with about 20% occurring only once. These data were likewise used in another study, on T cells expressing NK-cell markers.

This clonotype was obtained from a woman between 18 and 29 years old in good health. V gene TRBV5-6 combines with J gene TRBJ2-2; D is unresolved. Sequencing used PBMCs. The CDR3 here is CASSFRWAARTGELFF. CDR3 in DNA: TGTGCCAGCAGCTTCCGATGGGCCGCGAGGACCGGGGAGCTGTTTTTT.